The 13 T cell receptor beta chains below all came from one sample that was sequenced in a study of cytomegalovirus exposure and HLA in healthy donors. The PCR ran on 60 Vbeta and 13 Jbeta primers. Sequencing used immunoSEQ multiplex PCR; TCRdb keeps in-frame clones, though not all of them. The profile shows tens of thousands of clones, 70% to 80% of them singletons. The sample consisted of PBMCs. These TCRs come from a man aged 25-45 years in good health and CMV-seronegative.

V gene TRBV4-1 combines with J gene TRBJ2-1; a possible D gene is TRBD2 (6 bases). In germline, CDR1 is MGHRA, CDR2 YSYEKL. This CDR3 region has 14 residues. Trimming pared 4 bases from V and 5 bases from J, leaving 12 bases between. The CDR3 spells CASSRRDFNNEQFF. The CDR3, as DNA: TGCGCCAGCAGCCGCCGGGACTTTAACAATGAGCAGTTCTTC.

The chain links TRBV28 to TRBJ1-5; no clear D gene. Trimming took off 6 bases at V and 0 bases at J, with 9 bases between the two ends. Germline V gene lookup returns CDR1 MDHEN and CDR2 SYDVKM. CDR3 length: 14 amino acids. CDR3 sequence reads: CASRPTYSNQPQHF. The CDR3 DNA reads as TGTGCCAGCAGACCAACTTATAGCAATCAGCCCCAGCATTTT.

V gene TRBV6-1 combines with J gene TRBJ1-4; a possible D gene is TRBD1 (6 bases). Germline CDR1 and CDR2: MNHNS and SASEGT. This CDR3 is 14 amino acids long. V was shortened by 2 bases and J by 9 bases, with 13 bases between the two germline ends. The CDR3 loop is CASSERAGEKKLFF. The CDR3 DNA is TGTGCCAGCAGTGAAAGGGCAGGGGAAAAAAAACTGTTTTTT.

The chain carries TRBV2 and TRBJ2-3; 8 bases align to TRBD1. The CDR3 has 15 amino acids. Germline V gives CDR1 SNHLY, CDR2 FYNNEI. V trimming: 6 bases; J trimming: 0 bases; junction bases outside the gene matches: 5. CDR3 nucleotides: TGTGCCAGCAGCCGGGACAGGCCCAGCACAGATACGCAGTATTTT. Translation gives CASSRDRPSTDTQYF.

This chain connects TRBV5-5 to TRBJ2-7; D possibly corresponds to TRBD2 (6 bases). V was cut by 6 bases and J by 0 bases, with 13 bases left in between. Per the germline V gene, CDR1 is SGHKS and CDR2 is YYEKEE (reference sequence). The CDR3 sequence is 14 residues long. CDR3 residues: CASTRIGSSYEQYF. The CDR3, as DNA: TGTGCCAGCACTCGAATCGGGAGCTCCTACGAGCAGTACTTC.

This clone showed up just a few times. The chain combines TRBV19 with TRBJ1-2, with 9 bases aligning to TRBD1. The CDR3 covers 13 residues. V was pared by 5 bases and J by 8 bases, with 6 bases of the junction left unmatched. The germline CDR1 and CDR2 sequences are LNHDA and SQIVND (reference sequence). The CDR3 region is CASSPGTGLGYTF. CDR3 nucleotides: TGTGCCAGTAGTCCAGGGACAGGGCTCGGCTACACCTTC.

The rearrangement links TRBV7-8 to TRBJ1-2; a weak D match, TRBD1 (6 bases). Germline V gene sequence: CDR1 SGHVS, CDR2 FQNEAQ. V was pared by 5 bases and J by 7 bases, with 14 bases between. The CDR3 runs to 13 residues. CDR3 loop: CASSRRGIGGYTF. In nucleotides, the CDR3 is TGTGCCAGCAGCCGCAGGGGAATCGGTGGCTACACCTTC.

This clone showed up just a few times. The chain carries TRBV4-3 and TRBJ1-2; a weak D match, TRBD1 (5 bases). V was trimmed by 0 bases and J by 8 bases, leaving 13 bases between them. This CDR3 has 14 amino acids. Germline V gene data show CDR1 as LGHNA and CDR2 as YSLEER. CDR3 in DNA: TGCGCCAGCAGCCAAGATCGGGGGGGTAGAGGCTACACCTTC. Its translation is CASSQDRGGRGYTF.

This sequence joins TRBV5-4 and TRBJ2-5, with 9 positions matching TRBD1. The CDR3 is 16 residues long. The ends lost 2 bases at V and 4 bases at J; junction bases unmatched: 9. CDR1 is SGHNT and CDR2 is YYREEE in the germline V gene (reference sequence). The CDR3 sequence is CASSFSLGQGRETQYF. CDR3 in DNA: TGTGCCAGCAGCTTTAGTTTAGGACAGGGGCGAGAGACCCAGTACTTC. The complete variable domain, with remaining parts taken from reference TRBV5-4 and TRBJ2-5, reads ETGVTQSPTHLIKTRGQQVTLRCSSQSGHNTVSWYQQALGQGPQFIFQYYREEENGRGNFPPRFSGLQFPNYSSELNVNALELDDSALYLCASSFSLGQGRETQYFGPGTRLLVL.

This chain joins TRBV28 and TRBJ1-2; no firm D call. CDR3 length: 12 residues. Germline-derived CDR1 and CDR2 are MDHEN and SYDVKM. V was trimmed by 2 bases and J by 7 bases, leaving 8 bases between them. CDR3 loop: CASSLERGGYTF. CDR3 bases: TGTGCCAGCAGTTTAGAACGAGGTGGCTACACCTTC.

This clone was counted once. The V call is TRBV6-1, the J call TRBJ1-4, with D maybe TRBD1 (6 bases). The CDR3 contains 15 residues. Trimming took 6 bases from V and 3 from J, leaving 14 bases between them. Germline CDR1 and CDR2: MNHNS and SASEGT. Here the CDR3 DNA reads TGTGCCAGCAGGCCCCCAGCAGGGGCTAATGAAAAACTGTTTTTT. Protein: CASRPPAGANEKLFF.

The rearrangement joins TRBV4-1 to TRBJ2-7; TRBD2 agrees at 9 bases. V shed 1 base and J 0 bases; nucleotides not matched to a gene: 4. The CDR3 loop spans 16 amino acids. CDR1 MGHRA and CDR2 YSYEKL come from the germline V gene. The CDR3 nucleotides read TGCGCCAGCAGCCAAGTAGCGGGGGATAGCTCCTACGAGCAGTACTTC. It encodes CASSQVAGDSSYEQYF.

The genes are TRBV6-5 and TRBJ2-1; 7 bases fit TRBD2. The V gene's germline CDR1 is MNHEY and CDR2 SVGAGI. The CDR3 totals 12 residues. The ends lost 5 bases at V and 8 bases at J; junction bases unmatched: 3. The CDR3 here is CASSRAGDEQFF. DNA of the CDR3: TGTGCCAGCAGTAGGGCGGGGGATGAGCAGTTCTTC.